The subject of this entry is one TCR beta chain. Its antigen remains unidentified. Clones were read by immunoSEQ multiplex PCR, and TCRdb kept only the in-frame ones, dropping some. Of around 67,000 clones in the sample, approximately 80% are singletons; the top ten hold less than 9.5%. The sample belongs to a study of OX40 agonist ivuxolimab in advanced cancers. On the study more broadly: An anti-OX40 (CD134) antibody with agonistic activity, ivuxolimab, was administered to patients. Intravenous ivuxolimab was administered to patients every 2 weeks at 0.01 to 10 mg/kg. Findings and caveats of the study: CD8+ T cells averaged more expanded clones than CD4+. CD4+ and CD8+ blood T cells expanded clonally by week 6 at 0.1 to 3.0 mg/kg.

Germline V lookup: CDR1 SGHDT, CDR2 YYEEEE. The trim removed 4 bases at V and 7 bases at J, leaving 5 bases unmatched. The CDR3 is made up of 13 amino acids. The rearrangement uses TRBV5-6 and TRBJ1-1; 9 bases agree with TRBD1. The sequencing here drew on CD4+ or CD8+ T cells sorted from blood, taken in a trial of the OX40 agonist ivuxolimab. The sequence was obtained from an adult with an advanced solid tumor such as melanoma, head and neck, liver or kidney cancer. CDR3 amino acids: CASSPTGGVEAFF. The CDR3 coding sequence is TGTGCCAGCAGCCCTACAGGGGGCGTTGAAGCTTTCTTT. Full variable domain (outside the CDR3, taken from reference TRBV5-6 and TRBJ1-1): DAGVTQSPTHLIKTRGQQVTLRCSPKSGHDTVSWYQQALGQGPQFIFQYYEEEERQRGNFPDRFSGHQFPNYSSELNVNALLLGDSALYLCASSPTGGVEAFFGQGTRLTVV.